This record covers a single T cell receptor beta chain. Its antigen remains unidentified. TCRdb reprocessed the 5' RACE reads and stores each CDR3 protein as one record, lacking DNA. The ten most abundant clones cover around 20% of a sample with approximately 170,000 distinct CDR3 sequences. Germline lookup yields CDR1 SGDLS and CDR2 YYNGEE. This CDR3 has 17 residues. The data were taken from a study of T cells expressing NK-cell markers. Study in general: CD3+CD56+NKG2C+, CD3+CD56+NKG2C- and CD3+CD56-NKG2C+ T cells, once sorted, supplied the TCR beta repertoires. Overall study results and limits: In a handful of donors, dominant NKG2C+ clonotypes were about 1.0-7.0% of CD8+ T cells.

Specimen: blood T cells: a sorted CD56 or NKG2C T cell subset, CD4+ or CD8+ T cells, or bulk PBMC T cells (not recorded which). This TCR came from a man between 18 and 69 years old in good health. J is TRBJ2-2 and V is TRBV9; no DNA is available, so the TRBD2 call from TCRdb remains unchecked. The CDR3 reads CASSPPPRFGETGELFF.